Listed below are T cell receptor beta chains from one sample, sequenced in a study of T cells after yellow fever vaccination. TCRdb reprocessed the 5' RACE reads via MiXCR and lists one record per CDR3 protein. Altogether approximately 110,000 distinct CDR3 sequences are present, more than 6% being singletons, with the ten largest covering roughly 2.5%. This sample comprised CD4+ T cells sorted from PBMCs, obtained more than 8 days after the first yellow fever vaccination. The source is a man aged 18 to 30 who received the YFV17D yellow fever vaccine. Both conserved end residues are part of each CDR3. D genes are given only for firm matches. Part of the rows lack a size; the others show once, few, many or a class for expanded clones.

D gene | J gene | V gene | clone size | CDR3 DNA | CDR3 protein
- | TRBJ2-3 | TRBV10-3 | many | TGTGCCATCACCGGGGGCAGAGGCAGGGTAACGACAGATACGCAGTATTTT | CAITGGRGRVTTDTQYF
TRBD1 | TRBJ1-2 | TRBV5-1 | many | TGCGCCAGCAGCCAAGACAGGGAGGGCTACACCTTC | CASSQDREGYTF
TRBD2 | TRBJ2-5 | TRBV12-3/TRBV12-4 | - | TGTGCCAGCAGTTTTCCCCCTAGCGGGGCGACCCAGTACTTC | CASSFPPSGATQYF
- | TRBJ1-5 | TRBV7-9 | many | TGTGCCAGCAGCTTAGTCAAGGACAGTGGGTTTCAGCCCCAGCATTTT | CASSLVKDSGFQPQHF
TRBD1 | TRBJ1-1 | TRBV20-1 | many | TGCAGTGCTAGGGGACAGGAGAACACTGAAGCTTTCTTT | CSARGQENTEAFF
- | TRBJ2-6 | TRBV4-3 | many | TGCGCCAGCAGCCAAGAGTTTGGGGCTGGGGCCAACGTCCTGACTTTC | CASSQEFGAGANVLTF
TRBD2 | TRBJ2-3 | TRBV20-1 | many | TGCAGTGCTAGAGGGGGAGCGGGGGTCACAGATACGCAGTATTTT | CSARGGAGVTDTQYF
- | TRBJ1-1 | TRBV12-3/TRBV12-4 | few | TGTGCCAGCAGTTTCGGCCCCCCTGGGACTGAAGCTTTCTTT | CASSFGPPGTEAFF
TRBD1 | TRBJ1-4 | TRBV5-1 | many | TGCGCCAGCAGCCCTCGGACAGGGGTCCCTGAAAAACTGTTTTTT | CASSPRTGVPEKLFF
- | TRBJ1-2 | TRBV5-1 | many | TGCGCCAGCAGCTTGGAGGCAGGGAATGGCTACACCTTC | CASSLEAGNGYTF
- | TRBJ1-1 | TRBV7-2 | many | TGTGCCAGCAGCCCCAGGGTGGGGATGAACACTGAAGCTTTCTTT | CASSPRVGMNTEAFF
TRBD1 | TRBJ2-7 | TRBV5-5 | many | TGTGCCAGCAGCCGGTCTACGGGACAGACATACGAGCAGTACTTC | CASSRSTGQTYEQYF
- | TRBJ1-6 | TRBV6-2/TRBV6-3 | few | TGTGCCAGCAGTTACCGTCCGAGCCCCCTCCACTTT | CASSYRPSPLHF
TRBD1 | TRBJ2-3 | TRBV7-6 | many | TGTGCCAGCAGCTTAATGGGGACAGGGGGTACAGATACGCAGTATTTT | CASSLMGTGGTDTQYF
- | TRBJ2-7 | TRBV6-5 | many | TGTGCCAGCAGTTACTACCGGGACGCCAACTACGAGCAGTACTTC | CASSYYRDANYEQYF
- | TRBJ1-1 | TRBV4-1 | many | TGCGCCAGCCGCCAGCGGGGGGCATCCGGGAACACTGAAGCTTTCTTT | CASRQRGASGNTEAFF
TRBD2 | TRBJ2-1 | TRBV20-1 | few | TGCAGTGCTAGAGAACTAGCGGGGGGGCCGGGCTACAATGAGCAGTTCTTC | CSARELAGGPGYNEQFF
TRBD1 | TRBJ2-1 | TRBV4-3 | many | TGCGCCAGCAGCCAAGGCCTACAGACAGGGAGTCCCAATGAGCAGTTCTTC | CASSQGLQTGSPNEQFF
TRBD1 | TRBJ2-5 | TRBV20-1 | many | TGCAGTGCTAGTGGGGGACAGGGGTATTCAGAGACCCAGTACTTC | CSASGGQGYSETQYF
TRBD2 | TRBJ2-5 | TRBV4-2 | many | TGTGCCAGCAGCCGATCGACTAGCGGGATTCAAGAGACCCAGTACTTC | CASSRSTSGIQETQYF
TRBD1 | TRBJ1-4 | TRBV7-9 | many | TGTGCCAGCAGCCCCACTGACAGGGAACTGTTTTTT | CASSPTDRELFF
TRBD1 | TRBJ1-1 | TRBV20-1 | - | TGCAGTGCTCCCGGGTATCACACAGGGGCCACTGAAGCTTTCTTT | CSAPGYHTGATEAFF
- | TRBJ2-5 | TRBV5-4 | - | TGTGCCAGCAGCTCACCGGGACATATGTACCAAGAGACCCAGTACTTC | CASSSPGHMYQETQYF
TRBD2 | TRBJ2-3 | TRBV7-2 | many | TGTGCCAGCAGCTCTACTAGCGGGGGGGCCTCAGATACGCAGTATTTT | CASSSTSGGASDTQYF
TRBD1 | TRBJ1-4 | TRBV7-9 | many | TGTGCCAGCAGCTTAGGAGACAGGGGAACTAATGAAAAACTGTTTTTT | CASSLGDRGTNEKLFF
TRBD1 | TRBJ1-2 | TRBV6-6 | few | TGTGCCGGCGGACAGGGAATGGGGTATGGCTACACCTTC | CAGGQGMGYGYTF
TRBD1 | TRBJ2-2 | TRBV4-2 | - | TGTGCCAGCAGCCAAGCTAGACAGGGCCTCAACACCGGGGAGCTGTTTTTT | CASSQARQGLNTGELFF
- | TRBJ1-2 | TRBV11-2 | many | TGTGCCAGCAGCACCAGGGGTTTGGGCTACACCTTC | CASSTRGLGYTF
- | TRBJ2-7 | TRBV7-2 | few | TGTGCCAGCAGCTTAACGAGACAGTCTCACGAGCAGTACTTC | CASSLTRQSHEQYF
- | TRBJ2-5 | TRBV19 | few | TGTGCCAGTAGTATCCCCGGGCCCCGAGAGACCCAGTACTTC | CASSIPGPRETQYF
TRBD1 | TRBJ1-4 | TRBV5-1 | few | TGCGCCAGCAGCGTGGGGGACAGGGGCTACGAAAAACTGTTTTTT | CASSVGDRGYEKLFF
TRBD1 | TRBJ1-5 | TRBV12-3/TRBV12-4 | many | TGTGCCAGCAGTTGGGAGACAGGGCAGCAGCCCCAGCATTTT | CASSWETGQQPQHF
- | TRBJ1-2 | TRBV7-9 | - | TGTGCCAGCAACCCGGTGGAGGGGACCCAAGGCTACACCTTC | CASNPVEGTQGYTF
- | TRBJ2-2 | TRBV19 | many | TGTGCCAGTAGTGAAAGTAGGGCCGGGGAGCTGTTTTTT | CASSESRAGELFF
- | TRBJ1-1 | TRBV20-1 | many | TGCAGTGCCTCACAGGGAGTGGGGGATCGAGCTTTCTTT | CSASQGVGDRAFF
TRBD1 | TRBJ2-5 | TRBV10-3 | many | TGTGCCATCAGTGAGGACAGGGGTATAGAGACCCAGTACTTC | CAISEDRGIETQYF
- | TRBJ2-1 | TRBV19 | - | TGTGCCAGTAGTCTGGGGTCTCTAAATACCTACAATGAGCAGTTCTTC | CASSLGSLNTYNEQFF
- | TRBJ2-3 | TRBV6-4 | many | TGTGCCAGCAGTGCGCGATTTATGGGAGATACGCAGTATTTT | CASSARFMGDTQYF
TRBD2 | TRBJ2-7 | TRBV11-2 | few | TGTGCCAGCAGCTTACTAGCGGGGGGCCTGGTTACCTACGAGCAGTACTTC | CASSLLAGGLVTYEQYF
- | TRBJ1-5 | TRBV12-3/TRBV12-4 | - | TGTGCCAGGGCCGACCAGCCGCCCGGGGATCAGCCCCAGCATTTT | CARADQPPGDQPQHF
- | TRBJ2-5 | TRBV7-2 | many | TGTGCCAGCAGCAGTCAGGGGCGGTACCAAGAGACCCAGTACTTC | CASSSQGRYQETQYF
TRBD1 | TRBJ1-2 | TRBV27 | many | TGTGCCAGCAAACCAGGGGGTGCTTTTGGCTACACCTTC | CASKPGGAFGYTF
- | TRBJ2-5 | TRBV2 | many | TGTGCCAGCAGTGAAGGGACTATGTCGGAGACCCAGTACTTC | CASSEGTMSETQYF